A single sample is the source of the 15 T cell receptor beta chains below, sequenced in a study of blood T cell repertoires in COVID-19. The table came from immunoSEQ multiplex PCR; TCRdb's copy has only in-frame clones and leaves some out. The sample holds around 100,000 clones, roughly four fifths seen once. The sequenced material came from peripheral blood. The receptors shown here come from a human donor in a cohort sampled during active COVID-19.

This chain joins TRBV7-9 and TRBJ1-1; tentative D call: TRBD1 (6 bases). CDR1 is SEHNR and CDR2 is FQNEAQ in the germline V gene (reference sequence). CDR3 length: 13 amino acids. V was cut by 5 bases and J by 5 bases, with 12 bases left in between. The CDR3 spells CASSPGVLTEAFF. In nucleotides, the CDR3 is TGTGCCAGCAGCCCAGGGGTTTTGACTGAAGCTTTCTTT. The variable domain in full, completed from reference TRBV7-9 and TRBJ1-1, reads DTGVSQNPRHKITKRGQNVTFRCDPISEHNRLYWYRQTLGQGPEFLTYFQNEAQLEKSRLLSDRFSAERPKGSFSTLEIQRTEQGDSAMYLCASSPGVLTEAFFGQGTRLTVV.

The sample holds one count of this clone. The CDR3: CASSIGLAGPTDTQYF. The CDR3 nucleotides read TGTGCCAGCAGCATTGGACTAGCGGGGCCCACAGATACGCAGTATTTT. V is TRBV7-9 and J is TRBJ2-3; 12 nucleotides agree with TRBD2. V shed 5 bases and J 2 bases; nucleotides not matched to a gene: 5. From germline, CDR1 is SEHNR and CDR2 FQNEAQ (reference sequence). This CDR3 spans 16 amino acids.

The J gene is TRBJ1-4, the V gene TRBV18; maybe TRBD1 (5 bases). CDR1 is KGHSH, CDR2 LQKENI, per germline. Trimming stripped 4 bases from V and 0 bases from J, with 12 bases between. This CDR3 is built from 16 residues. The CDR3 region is CASSRGTPATNEKLFF. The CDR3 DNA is TGTGCCAGCTCACGCGGGACGCCTGCAACTAATGAAAAACTGTTTTTT.

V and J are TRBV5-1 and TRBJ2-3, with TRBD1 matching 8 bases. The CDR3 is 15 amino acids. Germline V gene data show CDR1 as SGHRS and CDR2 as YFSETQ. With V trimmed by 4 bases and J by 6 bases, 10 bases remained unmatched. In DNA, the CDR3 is TGCGCCAGCAGCCTACAGGGGGAAACGGTGGATACGCAGTATTTT. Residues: CASSLQGETVDTQYF.

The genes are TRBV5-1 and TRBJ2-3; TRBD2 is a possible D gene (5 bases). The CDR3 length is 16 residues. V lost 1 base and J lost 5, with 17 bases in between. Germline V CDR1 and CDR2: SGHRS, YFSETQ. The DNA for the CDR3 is TGCGCCAGCAGCTTGAACCCAACGCGGGCCTTAGATACGCAGTATTTT. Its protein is CASSLNPTRALDTQYF.

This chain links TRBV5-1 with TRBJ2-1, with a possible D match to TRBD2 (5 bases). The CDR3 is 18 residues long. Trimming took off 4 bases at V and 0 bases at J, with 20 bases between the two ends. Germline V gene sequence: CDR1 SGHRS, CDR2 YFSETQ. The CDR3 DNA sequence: TGCGCCAGCAGCCCACGGACTGCGACGTGGAGCTCCTACAATGAGCAGTTCTTC. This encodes CASSPRTATWSSYNEQFF. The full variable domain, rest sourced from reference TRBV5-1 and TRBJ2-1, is KAGVTQTPRYLIKTRGQQVTLSCSPISGHRSVSWYQQTPGQGLQFLFEYFSETQRNKGNFPGRFSGRQFSNSRSEMNVSTLELGDSALYLCASSPRTATWSSYNEQFFGPGTRLTVL.

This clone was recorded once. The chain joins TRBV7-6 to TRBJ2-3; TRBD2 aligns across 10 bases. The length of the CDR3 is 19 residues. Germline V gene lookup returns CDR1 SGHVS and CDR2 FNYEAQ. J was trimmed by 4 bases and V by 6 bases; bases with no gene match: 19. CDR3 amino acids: CASRPGPRRTSGPADTQYF. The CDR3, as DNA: TGTGCCAGCAGGCCAGGCCCGAGGCGGACTAGCGGCCCCGCAGATACGCAGTATTTT.

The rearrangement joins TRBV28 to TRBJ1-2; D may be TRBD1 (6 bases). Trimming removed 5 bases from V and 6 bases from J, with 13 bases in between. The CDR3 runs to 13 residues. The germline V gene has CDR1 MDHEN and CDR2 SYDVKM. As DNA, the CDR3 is TGTGCCAGCAGTATACAGGGAACGGATGGCTACACCTTC. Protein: CASSIQGTDGYTF.

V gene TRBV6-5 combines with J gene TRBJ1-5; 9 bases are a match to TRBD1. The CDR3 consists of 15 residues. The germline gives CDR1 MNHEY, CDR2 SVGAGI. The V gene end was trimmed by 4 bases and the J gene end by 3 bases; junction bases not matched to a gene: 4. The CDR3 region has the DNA TGTGCCAGCAGTTCGGGACAGGGCTTCAATCAGCCCCAGCATTTT. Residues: CASSSGQGFNQPQHF.

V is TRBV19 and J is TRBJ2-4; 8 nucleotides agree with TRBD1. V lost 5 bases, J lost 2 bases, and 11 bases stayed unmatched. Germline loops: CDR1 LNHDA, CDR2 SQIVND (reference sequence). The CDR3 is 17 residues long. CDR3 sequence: CASSANNRGVTKNIQYF. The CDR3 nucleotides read TGTGCCAGTAGTGCAAATAACAGGGGGGTAACCAAAAACATTCAGTACTTC.

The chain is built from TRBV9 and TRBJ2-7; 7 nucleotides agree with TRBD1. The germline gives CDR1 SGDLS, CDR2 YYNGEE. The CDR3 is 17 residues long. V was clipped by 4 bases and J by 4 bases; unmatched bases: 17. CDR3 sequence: CASSLIDRALLKYEQYF. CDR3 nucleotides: TGTGCCAGCAGCTTAATAGACAGGGCCCTTTTAAAATACGAGCAGTACTTC.

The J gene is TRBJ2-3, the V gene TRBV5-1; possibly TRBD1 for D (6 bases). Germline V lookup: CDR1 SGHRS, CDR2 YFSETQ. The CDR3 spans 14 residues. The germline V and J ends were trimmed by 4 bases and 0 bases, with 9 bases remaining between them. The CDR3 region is CASSQDRSTDTQYF. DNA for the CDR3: TGCGCCAGCAGCCAGGACAGAAGCACAGATACGCAGTATTTT. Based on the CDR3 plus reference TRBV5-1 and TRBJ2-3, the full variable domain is KAGVTQTPRYLIKTRGQQVTLSCSPISGHRSVSWYQQTPGQGLQFLFEYFSETQRNKGNFPGRFSGRQFSNSRSEMNVSTLELGDSALYLCASSQDRSTDTQYFGPGTRLTVL.

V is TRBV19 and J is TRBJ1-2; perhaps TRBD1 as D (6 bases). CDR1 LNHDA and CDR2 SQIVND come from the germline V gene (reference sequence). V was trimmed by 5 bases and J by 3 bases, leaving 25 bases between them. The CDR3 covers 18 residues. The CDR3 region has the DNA TGTGCCAGTAGTCACCTCAAATCTGCCGGGACACAGTACTATGGCTACACCTTC. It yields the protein CASSHLKSAGTQYYGYTF.

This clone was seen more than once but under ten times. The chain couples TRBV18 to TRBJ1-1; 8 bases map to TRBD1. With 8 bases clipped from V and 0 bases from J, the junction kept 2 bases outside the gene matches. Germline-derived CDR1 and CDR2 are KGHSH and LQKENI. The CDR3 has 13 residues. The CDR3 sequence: CASGQGMNTEAFF. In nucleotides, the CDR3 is TGTGCCAGCGGACAGGGAATGAACACTGAAGCTTTCTTT.

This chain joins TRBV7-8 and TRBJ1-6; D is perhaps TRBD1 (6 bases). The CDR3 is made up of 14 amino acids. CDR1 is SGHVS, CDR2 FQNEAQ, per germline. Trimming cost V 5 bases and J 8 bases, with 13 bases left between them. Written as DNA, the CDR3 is TGTGCCAGCAGCGTTGCGGGGGGCGATTCACCCCTCCACTTT. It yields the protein CASSVAGGDSPLHF. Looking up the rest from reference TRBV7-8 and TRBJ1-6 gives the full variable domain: GAGVSQSPRYKVAKRGQDVALRCDPISGHVSLFWYQQALGQGPEFLTYFQNEAQLDKSGLPSDRFFAERPEGSVSTLKIQRTQQEDSAVYLCASSVAGGDSPLHFGNGTRLTVT.